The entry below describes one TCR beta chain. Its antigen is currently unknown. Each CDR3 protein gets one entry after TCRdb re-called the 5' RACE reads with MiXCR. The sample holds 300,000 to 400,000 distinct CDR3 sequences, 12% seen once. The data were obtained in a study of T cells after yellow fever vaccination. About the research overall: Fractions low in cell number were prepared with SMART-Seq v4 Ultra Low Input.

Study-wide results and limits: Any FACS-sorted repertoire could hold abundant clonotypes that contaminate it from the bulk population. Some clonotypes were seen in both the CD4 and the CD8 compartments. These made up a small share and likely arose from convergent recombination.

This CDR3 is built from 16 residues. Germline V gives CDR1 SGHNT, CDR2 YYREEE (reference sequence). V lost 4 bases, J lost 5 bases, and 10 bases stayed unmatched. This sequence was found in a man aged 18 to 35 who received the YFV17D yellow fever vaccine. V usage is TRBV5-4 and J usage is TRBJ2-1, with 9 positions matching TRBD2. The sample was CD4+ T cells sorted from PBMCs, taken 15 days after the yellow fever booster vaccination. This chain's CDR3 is CASSPAQRGVDNEQFF. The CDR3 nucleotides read TGTGCCAGCAGCCCTGCTCAGCGGGGGGTTGACAATGAGCAGTTCTTC.